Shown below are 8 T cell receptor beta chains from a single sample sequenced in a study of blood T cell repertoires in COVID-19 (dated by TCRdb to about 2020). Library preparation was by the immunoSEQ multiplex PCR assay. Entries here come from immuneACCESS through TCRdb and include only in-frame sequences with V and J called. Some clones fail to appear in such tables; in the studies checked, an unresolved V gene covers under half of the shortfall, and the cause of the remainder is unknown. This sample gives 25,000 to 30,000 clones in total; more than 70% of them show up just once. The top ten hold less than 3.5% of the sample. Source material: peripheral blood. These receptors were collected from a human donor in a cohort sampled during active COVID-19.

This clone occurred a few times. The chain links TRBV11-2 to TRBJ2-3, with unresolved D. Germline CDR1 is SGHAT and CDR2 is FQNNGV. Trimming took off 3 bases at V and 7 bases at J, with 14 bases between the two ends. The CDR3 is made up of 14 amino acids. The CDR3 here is CASSFGGARYTQYF. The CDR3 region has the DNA TGTGCCAGCAGCTTTGGCGGAGCTAGGTATACGCAGTATTTT.

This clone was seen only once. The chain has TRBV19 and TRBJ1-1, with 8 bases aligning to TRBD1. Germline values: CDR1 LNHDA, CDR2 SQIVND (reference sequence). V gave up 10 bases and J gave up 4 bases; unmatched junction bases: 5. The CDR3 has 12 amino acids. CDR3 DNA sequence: TGTGCCACCCCCCAGGGGGCCACTGAAGCTTTCTTT. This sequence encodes CATPQGATEAFF.

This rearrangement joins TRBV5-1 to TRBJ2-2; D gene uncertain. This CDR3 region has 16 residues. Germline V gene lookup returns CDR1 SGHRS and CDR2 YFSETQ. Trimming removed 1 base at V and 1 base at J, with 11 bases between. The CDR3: CASSLWPALNTGELFF. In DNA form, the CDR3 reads TGCGCCAGCAGCTTGTGGCCTGCCTTGAACACCGGGGAGCTGTTTTTT.

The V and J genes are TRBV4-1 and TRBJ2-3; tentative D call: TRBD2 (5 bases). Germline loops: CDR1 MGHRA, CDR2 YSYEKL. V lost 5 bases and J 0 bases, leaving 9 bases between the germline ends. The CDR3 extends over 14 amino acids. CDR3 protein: CASSIASSTDTQYF. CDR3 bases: TGCGCCAGCAGCATAGCGTCTAGCACAGATACGCAGTATTTT.

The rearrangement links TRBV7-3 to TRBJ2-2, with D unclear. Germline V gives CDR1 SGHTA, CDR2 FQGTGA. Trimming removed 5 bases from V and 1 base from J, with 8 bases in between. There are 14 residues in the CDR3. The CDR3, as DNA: TGTGCCAGCAGCGAACAGATGAACACCGGGGAGCTGTTTTTT. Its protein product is CASSEQMNTGELFF.

CDR3 nucleotides: TGTGCCAGCAGCCAAGTAACGGTGGGGGCTTATGGCTACACCTTC. It codes for CASSQVTVGAYGYTF. The V call is TRBV4-2, the J call TRBJ1-2, with a weak D call TRBD1 (6 bases). V shed 1 base and J shed 5 bases, with 14 bases lying between them. Germline V CDR1 and CDR2: LGHNA, YNFKEQ. The CDR3 is made up of 15 amino acids.

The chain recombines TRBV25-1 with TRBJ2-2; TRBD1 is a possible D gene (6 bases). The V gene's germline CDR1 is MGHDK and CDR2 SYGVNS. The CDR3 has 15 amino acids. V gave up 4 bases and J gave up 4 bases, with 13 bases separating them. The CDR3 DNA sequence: TGTGCCAGCAGTGGGGCAGGGGCTCGCACCGGGGAGCTGTTTTTT. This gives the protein CASSGAGARTGELFF. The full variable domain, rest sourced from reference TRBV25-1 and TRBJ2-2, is EADIYQTPRYLVIGTGKKITLECSQTMGHDKMYWYQQDPGMELHLIHYSYGVNSTEKGDLSSESTVSRIRTEHFPLTLESARPSHTSQYLCASSGAGARTGELFFGEGSRLTVL.

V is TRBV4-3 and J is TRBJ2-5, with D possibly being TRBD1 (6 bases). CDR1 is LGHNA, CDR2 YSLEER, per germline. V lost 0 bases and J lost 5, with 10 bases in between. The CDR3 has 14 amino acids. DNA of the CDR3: TGCGCCAGCAGCCAAGATACAGGGACGGAGACCCAGTACTTC. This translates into CASSQDTGTETQYF.